What follows are 14 T cell receptor beta chains derived from one specimen sequenced in a study of blood T cell repertoires in COVID-19. Sequencing used immunoSEQ multiplex PCR; TCRdb keeps in-frame clones, though not all of them. The table records 50,000 or so clones, about nine tenths of them present only once. The sequenced material came from peripheral blood. The origin of the receptors is a human donor in a cohort sampled during active COVID-19.

The rearrangement links TRBV10-3 to TRBJ2-3; unclear D gene. Trimming took off 0 bases at V and 0 bases at J, with 10 bases between the two ends. The CDR3 runs 16 residues. Per the germline V gene, CDR1 is ENHRY and CDR2 is SYGVKD. This CDR3 is CAISESIGRSTDTQYF. The CDR3 DNA is TGTGCCATCAGTGAGTCGATAGGCAGGAGCACAGATACGCAGTATTTT.

The chain joins TRBV12-5 to TRBJ2-2; D possibly corresponds to TRBD2 (6 bases). Germline V gives CDR1 LGHNT, CDR2 FRNRAP. The CDR3 covers 17 residues. Trimming stripped 3 bases from V and 4 bases from J, with 18 bases between. The CDR3 DNA reads TGTGCTAGTGGTTTTAAGGAGGGCAGGGTGGCCACCGGGGAGCTGTTTTTT. The encoded protein is CASGFKEGRVATGELFF. The full variable domain, its missing parts supplied by reference TRBV12-5 and TRBJ2-2, is DARVTQTPRHKVTEMGQEVTMRCQPILGHNTVFWYRQTMMQGLELLAYFRNRAPLDDSGMPKDRFSAEMPDATLATLKIQPSEPRDSAVYFCASGFKEGRVATGELFFGEGSRLTVL.

This sequence joins TRBV12-3 or TRBV12-4 and TRBJ2-7; D unclear. V was clipped by 6 bases and J by 5 bases, with 8 bases between them. The CDR3 length is 11 residues. CDR3 region: CASSLRDEQYF. The CDR3 DNA reads TGTGCCAGCAGCCTCCGGGACGAGCAGTACTTC.

The rearrangement uses TRBV28 and TRBJ1-1; D gene unclear. V gave up 5 bases and J gave up 5 bases, with 12 bases separating them. This CDR3 comprises 13 residues. Germline V CDR1 and CDR2: MDHEN, SYDVKM. CDR3 nucleotides: TGTGCCAGCAGTGCCCCCCGTCGGACTGAAGCTTTCTTT. Protein product: CASSAPRRTEAFF.

The rearrangement uses TRBV7-9 and TRBJ2-5, with D perhaps matching TRBD1 (6 bases). Trimming pared 1 base from V and 4 bases from J, leaving 13 bases between. The CDR3 loop spans 15 amino acids. Germline V CDR1 and CDR2: SEHNR, FQNEAQ (reference sequence). The DNA for the CDR3 is TGTGCCAGCAGCTTAGGGCAGGGGCGCCCAGAGACCCAGTACTTC. It yields the protein CASSLGQGRPETQYF.

This clone was seen just once. This chain's CDR3 is CASSQHPGQNNQPQHF. Here the CDR3 DNA reads TGCGCCAGCAGCCAACATCCGGGACAGAACAATCAGCCCCAGCATTTT. V and J are TRBV4-1 and TRBJ1-5; 7 nucleotides align to TRBD1. The CDR3 covers 16 residues. V trimming: 2 bases; J trimming: 3 bases; junction bases outside the gene matches: 7. From germline, CDR1 is MGHRA and CDR2 YSYEKL.

The V call is TRBV6-5, the J call TRBJ1-6; a weak D match, TRBD1 (5 bases). V gave up 8 bases and J gave up 7 bases, with 15 bases separating them. This CDR3 is built from 14 residues. CDR1 is MNHEY and CDR2 is SVGAGI in the germline V gene. CDR3 sequence reads: CASAGPLRNSPLHF. The CDR3 nucleotides read TGTGCCAGCGCGGGACCCCTGAGGAATTCACCCCTCCACTTT.

J is TRBJ2-5 and V is TRBV7-7; a possible D gene is TRBD2 (6 bases). Trimming pared 5 bases from V and 4 bases from J, leaving 8 bases between. Germline lookup yields CDR1 SSHAT and CDR2 FNYEAQ (reference sequence). The CDR3 consists of 12 residues. The CDR3 reads CASSGGGETQYF. CDR3 nucleotides: TGTGCCAGCAGCGGGGGAGGAGAGACCCAGTACTTC.

The chain joins TRBV11-2 to TRBJ2-7; D is perhaps TRBD1 (6 bases). The CDR3 consists of 13 residues. Germline CDR1 is SGHAT and CDR2 is FQNNGV. Trimming stripped 4 bases from V and 3 bases from J, with 10 bases between. Written as DNA, the CDR3 is TGTGCCAGCAGCTGGACAGTAAACTACGAGCAGTACTTC. It translates to CASSWTVNYEQYF.

CDR3 sequence reads: CASSQQSSGNTIYF. The CDR3 DNA is TGCGCCAGCAGCCAACAGAGCTCTGGAAACACCATATATTTT. The chain recombines TRBV5-1 with TRBJ1-3, with D unclear. This CDR3 contains 14 residues. Trimming took 4 bases from V and 0 from J, leaving 8 bases between them. Germline lookup yields CDR1 SGHRS and CDR2 YFSETQ. Together with reference TRBV5-1 and TRBJ1-3, the CDR3 gives the full variable domain: KAGVTQTPRYLIKTRGQQVTLSCSPISGHRSVSWYQQTPGQGLQFLFEYFSETQRNKGNFPGRFSGRQFSNSRSEMNVSTLELGDSALYLCASSQQSSGNTIYFGEGSWLTVV.

The rearrangement links TRBV5-6 to TRBJ2-4, with 8 bases identical to TRBD1. CDR3 length equals 15 residues. Germline V CDR1 and CDR2: SGHDT, YYEEEE. The junction had 4 bases not matched to a gene; V was cut back by 4 bases and J by 1 base. The CDR3 reads CASSLGDRAKNIQYF. The CDR3 region has the DNA TGTGCCAGCAGCCTAGGGGACAGGGCCAAAAACATTCAGTACTTC.

The chain is built from TRBV10-1 and TRBJ2-3, with a tentative D call TRBD1 (6 bases). Trimming left V 6 bases short and J 4 bases short, with 17 bases between. This CDR3 is built from 15 residues. Germline-derived CDR1 and CDR2 are WNHNN and SYGVQD (reference sequence). Here the CDR3 reads CASSRDTLFPDTQYF. The CDR3 coding sequence is TGCGCCAGCAGCCGGGACACTCTTTTTCCAGATACGCAGTATTTT.

The chain links TRBV6-5 to TRBJ1-2; no definite D call. Germline CDR1 reads MNHEY; CDR2 reads SVGAGI. The germline V and J ends were trimmed by 7 bases and 10 bases, with 13 bases remaining between them. This CDR3 comprises 11 residues. The CDR3 DNA reads as TGTGCCAGCATGGGCCAGGCTGACTACACCTTC. The encoded protein is CASMGQADYTF.

J is TRBJ2-2 and V is TRBV6-4, with 8 positions matching TRBD1. This CDR3 is 15 amino acids long. V was pared by 5 bases and J by 6 bases, with 8 bases of the junction left unmatched. Per the germline V gene, CDR1 is MRHNA and CDR2 is SNTAGT. CDR3 DNA sequence: TGTGCCAGCAGTCAGCAGGGACAGGCGGCCGGGGAGCTGTTTTTT. Translation gives CASSQQGQAAGELFF.